One sample yielded the 2 T cell receptor beta chains listed below, sequenced in a study of T cells in localized non-small cell lung cancer. The repertoire was sequenced with immunoSEQ multiplex PCR; TCRdb's copy has only in-frame clones and lacks some. The sample carries about 82,000 clones, around 81% recorded once. The sequences come from PBMCs, collected before any cancer treatment. These receptor sequences come from a man aged 35 to 70 with stage II squamous cell lung carcinoma.

V usage is TRBV6-4 and J usage is TRBJ2-7; maybe TRBD2 (5 bases). V gave up 5 bases and J gave up 1 base, with 12 bases separating them. The CDR3 extends over 14 amino acids. Germline V gene data show CDR1 as MRHNA and CDR2 as SNTAGT. CDR3 coding DNA: TGTGCCAGCAGTAAAGACGGAGGATCCTACGAGCAGTACTTC. Protein product: CASSKDGGSYEQYF.

The gene calls are TRBV19 and TRBJ1-2, with D perhaps matching TRBD1 (5 bases). This CDR3 contains 12 residues. Germline V CDR1 and CDR2: LNHDA, SQIVND (reference sequence). V was clipped by 7 bases and J by 5 bases, with 11 bases between them. The CDR3 DNA reads TGTGCCAGTACCTCGACAGCATATGGCTACACCTTC. Amino acid sequence: CASTSTAYGYTF.